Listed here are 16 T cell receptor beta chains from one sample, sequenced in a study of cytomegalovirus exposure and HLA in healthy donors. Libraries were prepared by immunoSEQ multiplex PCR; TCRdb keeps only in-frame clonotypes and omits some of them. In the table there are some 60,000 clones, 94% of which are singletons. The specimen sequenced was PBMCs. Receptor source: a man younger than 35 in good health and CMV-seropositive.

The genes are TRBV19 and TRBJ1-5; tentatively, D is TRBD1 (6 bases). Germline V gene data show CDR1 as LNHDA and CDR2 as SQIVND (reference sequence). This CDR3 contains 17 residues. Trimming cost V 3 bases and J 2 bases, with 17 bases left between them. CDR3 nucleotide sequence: TGTGCCAGTAGTATCCTTACGGGAGGGGGAGGCAATCAGCCCCAGCATTTT. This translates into CASSILTGGGGNQPQHF.

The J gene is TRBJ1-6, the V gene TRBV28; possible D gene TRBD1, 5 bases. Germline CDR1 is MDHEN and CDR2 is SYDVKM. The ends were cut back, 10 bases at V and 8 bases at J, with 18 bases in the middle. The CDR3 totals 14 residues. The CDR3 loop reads CANPPGLTDSPLHF. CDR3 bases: TGTGCCAACCCTCCGGGACTAACGGATTCACCCCTCCACTTT.

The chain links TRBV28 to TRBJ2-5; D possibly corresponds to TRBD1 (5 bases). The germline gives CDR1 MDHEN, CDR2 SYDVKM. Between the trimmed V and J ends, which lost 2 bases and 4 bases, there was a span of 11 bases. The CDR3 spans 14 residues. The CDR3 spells CASSLSPGRETQYF. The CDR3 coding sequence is TGTGCCAGCAGTTTAAGTCCAGGGCGAGAGACCCAGTACTTC.

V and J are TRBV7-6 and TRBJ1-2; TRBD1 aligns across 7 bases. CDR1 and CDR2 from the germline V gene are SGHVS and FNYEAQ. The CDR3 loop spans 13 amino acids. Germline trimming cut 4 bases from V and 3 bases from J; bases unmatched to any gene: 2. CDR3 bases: TGTGCCAGCAGCTCTGGACAGGACTATGGCTACACCTTC. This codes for CASSSGQDYGYTF.

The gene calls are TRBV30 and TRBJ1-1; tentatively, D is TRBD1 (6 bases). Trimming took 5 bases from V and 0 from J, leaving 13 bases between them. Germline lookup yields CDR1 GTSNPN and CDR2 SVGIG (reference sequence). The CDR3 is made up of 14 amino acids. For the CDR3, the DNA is TGTGCCTGGGCCTACGGGACACTGAACACTGAAGCTTTCTTT. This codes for CAWAYGTLNTEAFF.

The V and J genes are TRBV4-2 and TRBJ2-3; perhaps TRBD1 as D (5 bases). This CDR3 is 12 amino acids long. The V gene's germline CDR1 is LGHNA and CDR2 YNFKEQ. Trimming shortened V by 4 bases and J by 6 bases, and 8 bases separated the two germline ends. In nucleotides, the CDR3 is TGTGCCAGCAGCCCTCCAGGGGATACGCAGTATTTT. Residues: CASSPPGDTQYF.

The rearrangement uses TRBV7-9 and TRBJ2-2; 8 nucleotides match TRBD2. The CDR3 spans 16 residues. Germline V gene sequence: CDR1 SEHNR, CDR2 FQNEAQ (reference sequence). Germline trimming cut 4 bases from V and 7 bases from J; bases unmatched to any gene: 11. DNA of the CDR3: TGTGCCAGCAGCTCGAAAGCGGGAGTGAGGGGCGGGGAGCTGTTTTTT. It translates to CASSSKAGVRGGELFF.

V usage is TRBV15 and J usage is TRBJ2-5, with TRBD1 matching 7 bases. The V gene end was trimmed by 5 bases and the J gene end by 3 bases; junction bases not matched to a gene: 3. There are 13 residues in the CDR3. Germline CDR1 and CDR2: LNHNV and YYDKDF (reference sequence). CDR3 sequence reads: CATSPGTEETQYF. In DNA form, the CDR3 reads TGTGCCACCAGCCCCGGGACAGAAGAGACCCAGTACTTC.

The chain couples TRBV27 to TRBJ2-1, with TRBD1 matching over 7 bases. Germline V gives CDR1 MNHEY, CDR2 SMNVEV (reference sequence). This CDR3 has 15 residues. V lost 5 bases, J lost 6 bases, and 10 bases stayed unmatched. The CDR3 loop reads CASSPPTGVGNEQFF. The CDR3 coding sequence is TGTGCCAGCAGTCCTCCAACAGGGGTGGGCAATGAGCAGTTCTTC.

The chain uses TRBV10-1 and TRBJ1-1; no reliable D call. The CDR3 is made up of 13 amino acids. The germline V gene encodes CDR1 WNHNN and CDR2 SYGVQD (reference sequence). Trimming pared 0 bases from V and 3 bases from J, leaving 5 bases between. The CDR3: CASSESPDTEAFF. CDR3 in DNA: TGCGCCAGCAGTGAGTCCCCGGACACTGAAGCTTTCTTT.

The CDR3 nucleotides read TGTGCCAGCAGTATCGCAGGGGCTGGGGCCAACGTCCTGACTTTC. This encodes CASSIAGAGANVLTF. The J gene is TRBJ2-6, the V gene TRBV7-8; tentatively, D is TRBD1 (6 bases). V was shortened by 6 bases and J by 2 bases, with 11 bases between the two germline ends. CDR3 length: 15 amino acids. CDR1 and CDR2 from the germline V gene are SGHVS and FQNEAQ.

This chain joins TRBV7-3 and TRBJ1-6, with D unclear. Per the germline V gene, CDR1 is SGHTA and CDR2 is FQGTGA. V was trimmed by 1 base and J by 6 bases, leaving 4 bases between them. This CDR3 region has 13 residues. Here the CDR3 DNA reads TGTGCCAGCAGCTTAAACTCTAATTCACCCCTCCACTTT. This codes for CASSLNSNSPLHF.

CDR3 region: CASSSTGRNLYEQYF. The DNA for the CDR3 is TGTGCCAGCAGTTCGACAGGTCGGAACCTCTACGAGCAGTACTTC. V is TRBV28 and J is TRBJ2-7, with D perhaps TRBD1 (6 bases). The length of the CDR3 is 15 residues. The germline V gene has CDR1 MDHEN and CDR2 SYDVKM. Trimming took 4 bases from V and 3 from J, leaving 16 bases between them. Together with reference TRBV28 and TRBJ2-7, the CDR3 gives the full variable domain: DVKVTQSSRYLVKRTGEKVFLECVQDMDHENMFWYRQDPGLGLRLIYFSYDVKMKEKGDIPEGYSVSREKKERFSLILESASTNQTSMYLCASSSTGRNLYEQYFGPGTRLTVT.

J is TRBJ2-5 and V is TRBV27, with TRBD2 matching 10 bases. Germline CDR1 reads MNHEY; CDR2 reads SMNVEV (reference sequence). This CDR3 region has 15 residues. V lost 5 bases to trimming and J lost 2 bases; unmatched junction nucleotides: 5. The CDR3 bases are TGTGCCAGCAGTCTCGGGACTAGCGCACAAGAGACCCAGTACTTC. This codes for CASSLGTSAQETQYF.

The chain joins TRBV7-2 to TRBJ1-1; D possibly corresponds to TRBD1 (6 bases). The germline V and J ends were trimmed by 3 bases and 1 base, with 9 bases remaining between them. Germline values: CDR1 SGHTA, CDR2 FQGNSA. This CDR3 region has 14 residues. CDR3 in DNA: TGTGCCAGCAGCTTGGGGGCAGGGAACACTGAAGCTTTCTTT. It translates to CASSLGAGNTEAFF.

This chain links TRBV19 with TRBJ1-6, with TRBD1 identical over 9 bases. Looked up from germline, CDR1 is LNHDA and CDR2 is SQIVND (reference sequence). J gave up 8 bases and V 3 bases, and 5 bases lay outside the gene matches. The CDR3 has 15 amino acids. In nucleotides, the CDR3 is TGTGCCAGTAGTATCCAGGGACAGGGTTATTCACCCCTCCACTTT. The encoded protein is CASSIQGQGYSPLHF.